These T cell receptor beta chains were read from a single sample in a study of cytotoxic CD8 clonotypes in ibrutinib-treated CLL. Method: immunoSEQ multiplex PCR; TCRdb's copy keeps in-frame clones and lacks some. The data show roughly 190,000 clones, over 60% seen once. Sequenced here: PBMCs, sampled after 24 months of ibrutinib treatment. Every receptor here comes from a human donor with chronic lymphocytic leukemia. Both conserved end residues are part of each CDR3. Fields, in order: J gene, clone size, D gene, V gene, CDR3 protein, CDR3 DNA. D genes are given only for firm matches. Size tells how often a clone was seen (once, few, many) or the class of an expanded clone, and some rows leave it out.

TRBJ2-2 | once | NA | TRBV7-2 | CASSAYNQRGGELFF | TGTGCCAGCAGCGCTTATAACCAAAGAGGCGGGGAGCTGTTTTTT
TRBJ2-1 | NA | TRBD2 | TRBV2 | CASSGGTSGRLYNEQFF | TGTGCCAGCAGTGGTGGGACTAGCGGGAGGCTTTACAATGAGCAGTTCTTC
TRBJ2-2 | once | TRBD1 | TRBV5-1 | CASSLEGGNTGELFF | TGCGCCAGCAGCTTGGAAGGGGGCAACACCGGGGAGCTGTTTTTT
TRBJ1-1 | NA | TRBD1 | TRBV7-2 | CASSQVGTASTEAFF | TGTGCCAGCAGCCAAGTAGGGACAGCTAGCACTGAAGCTTTCTTT
TRBJ1-2 | once | NA | TRBV18 | CASSPDASERGYGYTF | TGTGCCAGCTCACCAGACGCCTCTGAGAGGGGGTATGGCTACACCTTC
TRBJ2-5 | NA | TRBD2 | TRBV19 | CASTSSGRETQYF | TGTGCCAGTACTTCTAGCGGGAGGGAGACCCAGTACTTC
TRBJ2-1 | NA | NA | TRBV5-1 | CASSPQGGLAVEQFF | TGCGCCAGCAGCCCTCAGGGTGGTCTAGCTGTTGAGCAGTTCTTC
TRBJ2-1 | NA | NA | TRBV11-2 | CASSSPHYNEQFF | TGTGCCAGCAGCTCCCCACACTACAATGAGCAGTTCTTC
TRBJ1-2 | NA | TRBD1 | TRBV6-6 | CASRVGQGNYGYTF | TGTGCCAGCAGGGTGGGACAGGGGAACTATGGCTACACCTTC
TRBJ1-1 | NA | NA | TRBV13 | CASSLRGRSSPFQAFF | TGTGCCAGCAGCTTAAGGGGCCGATCCTCACCCTTTCAAGCTTTCTTT
TRBJ2-7 | NA | NA | TRBV25-1 | CASSGNYEQYF | TGTGCCAGCAGTGGGAACTACGAGCAGTACTTC
TRBJ1-5 | NA | NA | TRBV25-1 | CASSEVGLDQPQHF | TGTGCCAGCAGTGAAGTTGGTTTGGATCAGCCCCAGCATTTT
TRBJ2-1 | NA | TRBD1 | TRBV2 | CASSRDRGPNEQFF | TGTGCCAGCAGCCGGGACAGGGGCCCCAATGAGCAGTTCTTC
TRBJ2-7 | once | NA | TRBV7-3 | CASSLIGQGIDEQYF | TGTGCCAGCAGCTTAATAGGGCAGGGGATCGACGAGCAGTACTTC